This paragraph covers one T cell receptor beta chain sequence. Unique molecular identifiers were incorporated when the TCRbeta library was constructed. TCRdb processed the PCR reads anew with MiXCR; each CDR3 protein has one entry. The sample lists around 400,000 distinct CDR3 sequences, roughly a tenth seen once, with 4.5% to 6% in the top ten. This sample is drawn from a study of T-cell reconstitution after alpha-beta-depleted transplantation in children. The length of the CDR3 is 14 residues. The V and J ends lost 4 bases and 6 bases, in that order; junction bases with no gene match: 9. Germline V gene data show CDR1 as SGHDT and CDR2 as YYEEEE.

The material sequenced was PBMCs from the stem cell graft donor, taken from the stem cell graft. The clonotype was recovered from a human donor who donated a stem cell graft to a child with acute myeloid leukemia. This chain links TRBV5-6 with TRBJ2-5; 7 positions match TRBD2. Here the CDR3 reads CASSLPGGGKTQYF. DNA for the CDR3: TGTGCCAGCAGCCTCCCGGGAGGAGGGAAGACCCAGTACTTC.